A single T cell receptor (beta chain) is shown here with its context. The V end was cut by 0 bases, the J end by 10 bases, with 11 bases between. The germline gives CDR1 LGHDT, CDR2 YNNKEL (reference sequence). This CDR3 has 13 residues. Original processing notes: Estimation of nucleated cell counts relied on the amplification of reference gene primers. The assay was immunoSEQ multiplex PCR, and TCRdb's table has in-frame clones only and misses some. The DNA gave D and trimming, while V, J and clone size come from that table. The sample has 88,000 or so clones; around 75% are singletons. The data were taken from a study of blood T cell repertoires in COVID-19.

The rearrangement links TRBV3-1 (or the pseudogene TRBV3-2) to TRBJ2-3, with D tentatively TRBD2 (5 bases). This clonotype was obtained from a human donor in a cohort sampled during active COVID-19. The material sequenced was peripheral blood. The CDR3 loop reads CASSQDPLVPQYF. The CDR3 nucleotides are TGTGCCAGCAGCCAAGACCCACTAGTACCGCAGTATTTT.